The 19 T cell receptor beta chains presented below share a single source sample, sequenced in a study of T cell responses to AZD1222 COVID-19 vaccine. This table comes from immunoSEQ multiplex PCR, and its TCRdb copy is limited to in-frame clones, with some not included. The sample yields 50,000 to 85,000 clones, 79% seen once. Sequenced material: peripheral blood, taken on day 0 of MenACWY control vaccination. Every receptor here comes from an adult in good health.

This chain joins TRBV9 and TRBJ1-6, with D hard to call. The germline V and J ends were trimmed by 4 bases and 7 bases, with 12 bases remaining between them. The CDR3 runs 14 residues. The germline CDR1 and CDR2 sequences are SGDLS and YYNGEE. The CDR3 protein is CASSRGRPNSPLHF. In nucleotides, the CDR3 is TGTGCCAGCAGCCGAGGGAGGCCAAATTCACCCCTCCACTTT.

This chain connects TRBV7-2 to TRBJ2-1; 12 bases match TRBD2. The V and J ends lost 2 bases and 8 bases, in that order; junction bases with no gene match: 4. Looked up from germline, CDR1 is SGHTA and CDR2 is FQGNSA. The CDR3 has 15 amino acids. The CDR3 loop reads CASSLIASGGDEQFF. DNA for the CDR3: TGTGCCAGCAGCTTAATTGCTAGCGGGGGGGATGAGCAGTTCTTC.

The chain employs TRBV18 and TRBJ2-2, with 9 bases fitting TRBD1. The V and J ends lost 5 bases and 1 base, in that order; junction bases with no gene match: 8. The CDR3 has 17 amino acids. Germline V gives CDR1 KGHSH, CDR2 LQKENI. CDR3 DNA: TGTGCCAGCTCAGCGACAGGGGGAGTTCTGAACACCGGGGAGCTGTTTTTT. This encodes CASSATGGVLNTGELFF. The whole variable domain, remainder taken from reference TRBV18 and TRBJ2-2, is NAGVMQNPRHLVRRRGQEARLRCSPMKGHSHVYWYRQLPEEGLKFMVYLQKENIIDESGMPKERFSAEFPKEGPSILRIQQVVRGDSAAYFCASSATGGVLNTGELFFGEGSRLTVL.

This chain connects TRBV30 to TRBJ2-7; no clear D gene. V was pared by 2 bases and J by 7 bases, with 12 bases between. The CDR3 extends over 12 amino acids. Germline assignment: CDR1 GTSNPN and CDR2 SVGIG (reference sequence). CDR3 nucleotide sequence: TGTGCCTGGAGTAGAACAGTCTGGGAGCAGTACTTC. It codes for CAWSRTVWEQYF.

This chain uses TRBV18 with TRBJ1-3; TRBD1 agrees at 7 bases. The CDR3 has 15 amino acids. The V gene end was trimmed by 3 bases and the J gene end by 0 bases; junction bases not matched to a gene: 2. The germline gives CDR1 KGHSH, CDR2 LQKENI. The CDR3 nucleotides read TGTGCCAGCTCACCCGGGACAGCCTCTGGAAACACCATATATTTT. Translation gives CASSPGTASGNTIYF.

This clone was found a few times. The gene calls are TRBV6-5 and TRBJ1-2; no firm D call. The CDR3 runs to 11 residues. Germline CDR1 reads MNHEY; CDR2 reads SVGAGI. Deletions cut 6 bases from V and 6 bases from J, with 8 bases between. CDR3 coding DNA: TGTGCCAGCAGATTGACGGATGGCTACACCTTC. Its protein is CASRLTDGYTF.

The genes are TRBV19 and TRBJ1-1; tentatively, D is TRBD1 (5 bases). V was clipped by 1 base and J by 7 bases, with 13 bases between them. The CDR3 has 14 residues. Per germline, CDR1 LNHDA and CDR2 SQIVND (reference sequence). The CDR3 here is CASSIAPGRNEAFF. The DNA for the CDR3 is TGTGCCAGTAGTATAGCCCCAGGGAGGAATGAAGCTTTCTTT.

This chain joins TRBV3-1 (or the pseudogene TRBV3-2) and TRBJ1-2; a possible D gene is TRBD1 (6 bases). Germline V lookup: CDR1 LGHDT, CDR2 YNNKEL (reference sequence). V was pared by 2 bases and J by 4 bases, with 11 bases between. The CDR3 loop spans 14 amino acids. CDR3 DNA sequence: TGTGCCAGCAGCCAAATCGGGGGCAGCTATGGCTACACCTTC. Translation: CASSQIGGSYGYTF.

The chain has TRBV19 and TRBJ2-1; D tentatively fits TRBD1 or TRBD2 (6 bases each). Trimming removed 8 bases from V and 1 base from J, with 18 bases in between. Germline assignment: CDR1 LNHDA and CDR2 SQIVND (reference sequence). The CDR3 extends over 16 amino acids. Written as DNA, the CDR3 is TGTGCCAGTTCTCCCAGGAGGGGGAAGTCCTACAATGAGCAGTTCTTC. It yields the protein CASSPRRGKSYNEQFF. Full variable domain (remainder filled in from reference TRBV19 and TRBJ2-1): DGGITQSPKYLFRKEGQNVTLSCEQNLNHDAMYWYRQDPGQGLRLIYYSQIVNDFQKGDIAEGYSVSREKKESFPLTVTSAQKNPTAFYLCASSPRRGKSYNEQFFGPGTRLTVL.

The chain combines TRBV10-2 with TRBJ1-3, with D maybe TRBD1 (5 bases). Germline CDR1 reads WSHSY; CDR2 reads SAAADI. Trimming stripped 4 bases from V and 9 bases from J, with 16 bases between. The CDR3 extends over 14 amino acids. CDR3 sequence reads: CASSGARQSGTIYF. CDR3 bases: TGCGCCAGCAGTGGGGCACGACAGAGCGGCACCATATATTTT.

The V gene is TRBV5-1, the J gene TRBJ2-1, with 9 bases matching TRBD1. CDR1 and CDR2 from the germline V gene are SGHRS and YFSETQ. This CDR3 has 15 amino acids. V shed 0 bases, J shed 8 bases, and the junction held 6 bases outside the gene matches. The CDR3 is CASSLGDRARHEQFF. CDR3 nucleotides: TGCGCCAGCAGCTTGGGGGACAGGGCGCGTCATGAGCAGTTCTTC.

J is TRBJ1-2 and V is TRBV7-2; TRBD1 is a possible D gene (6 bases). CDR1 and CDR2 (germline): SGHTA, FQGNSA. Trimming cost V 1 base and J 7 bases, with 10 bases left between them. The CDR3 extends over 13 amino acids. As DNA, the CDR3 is TGTGCCAGCAGCTTAGAAGGGGGGCGTGGCTACACCTTC. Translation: CASSLEGGRGYTF.

The DNA of the CDR3 is TGCGCCAGCAGCACGGGACTAGCGGCCCGGGAGCTGTTTTTT. It yields the protein CASSTGLAARELFF. This rearrangement joins TRBV5-1 to TRBJ2-2; 11 bases are a match to TRBD2. The CDR3 extends over 14 amino acids. In germline, CDR1 is SGHRS, CDR2 YFSETQ. The junction had 5 bases not matched to a gene; V was cut back by 4 bases and J by 9 bases. Full variable domain (missing parts from reference TRBV5-1 and TRBJ2-2): KAGVTQTPRYLIKTRGQQVTLSCSPISGHRSVSWYQQTPGQGLQFLFEYFSETQRNKGNFPGRFSGRQFSNSRSEMNVSTLELGDSALYLCASSTGLAARELFFGEGSRLTVL.

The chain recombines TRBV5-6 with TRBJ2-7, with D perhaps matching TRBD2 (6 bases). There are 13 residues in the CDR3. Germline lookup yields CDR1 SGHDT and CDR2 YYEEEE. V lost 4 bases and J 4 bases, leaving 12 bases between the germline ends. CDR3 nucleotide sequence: TGTGCCAGCAGCGGGGGGTTGGAGTACGAGCAGTACTTC. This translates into CASSGGLEYEQYF.

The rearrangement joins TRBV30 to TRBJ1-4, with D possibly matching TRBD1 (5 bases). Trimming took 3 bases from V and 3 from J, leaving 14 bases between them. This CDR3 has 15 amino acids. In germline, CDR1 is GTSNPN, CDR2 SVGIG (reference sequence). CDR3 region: CAWRLDSLPNEKLFF. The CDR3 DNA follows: TGTGCCTGGAGACTCGACAGTTTACCTAATGAAAAACTGTTTTTT.

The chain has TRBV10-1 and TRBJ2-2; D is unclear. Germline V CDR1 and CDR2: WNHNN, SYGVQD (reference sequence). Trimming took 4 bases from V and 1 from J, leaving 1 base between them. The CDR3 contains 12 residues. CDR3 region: CASSGNTGELFF. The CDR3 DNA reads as TGCGCCAGCAGTGGGAACACCGGGGAGCTGTTTTTT.

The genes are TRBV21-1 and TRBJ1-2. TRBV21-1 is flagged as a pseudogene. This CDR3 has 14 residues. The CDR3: CASSKGEILCGYTF. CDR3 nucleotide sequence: TGTGCCAGCAGCAAGGGGGAAATTCTGTGTGGCTACACCTTC.

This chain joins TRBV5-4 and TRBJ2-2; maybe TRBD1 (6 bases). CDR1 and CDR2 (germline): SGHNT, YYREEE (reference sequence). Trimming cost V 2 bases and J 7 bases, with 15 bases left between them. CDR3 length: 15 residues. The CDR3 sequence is CASSLRQGTVGELFF. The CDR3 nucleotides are TGTGCCAGCAGCTTACGTCAGGGGACGGTCGGGGAGCTGTTTTTT.

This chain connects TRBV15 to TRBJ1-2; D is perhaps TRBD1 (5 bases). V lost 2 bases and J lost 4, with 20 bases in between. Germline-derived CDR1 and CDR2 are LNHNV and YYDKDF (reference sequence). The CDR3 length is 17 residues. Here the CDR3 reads CATSRSPTESLSYGYTF. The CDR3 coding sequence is TGTGCCACCAGCAGATCCCCGACAGAGTCTCTGAGCTATGGCTACACCTTC.